This T cell receptor beta chain derives from a study of OX40 agonist ivuxolimab in advanced cancers. In the study overall: Ivuxolimab was an agonistic, fully human IgG2 monoclonal antibody directed against OX40 (CD134), a costimulatory receptor. Partial responses occurred in three dose-escalation patients: two with cutaneous melanoma and one with hepatocellular carcinoma. Of the approximately 53 patients in dose escalation, 19 had hepatocellular carcinoma, some 15 had melanoma, 9 had renal cell carcinoma and 9 had head and neck cancer. Prior anti-PD-1, anti-PD-L1 or anti-CTLA-4 therapy was permitted, and approximately 41% of dose-escalation patients had received checkpoint inhibitors. Intravenous ivuxolimab was administered to patients every 2 weeks at six dose levels: 0.01, 0.1, 0.3, 1.5, 3 and 10 mg/kg. The dose-escalation cohort was about 87% male with a mean age of approximately 60 years, ranging from roughly 20 to 85. The point of sequencing TCRbeta in the periphery was to test whether ivuxolimab changed TCR sequence diversity and drove clonal T-cell expansion. The monotherapy dose-escalation portion (N ≈ 55 patients) of the phase I ivuxolimab trial is reported in the paper. General findings and caveats noted by the study authors: Clonal expansion of both CD4+ and CD8+ blood T cells was observed from baseline to week 6 at doses 0.1 to 3.0 mg/kg. The antigen specificity of the clonally expanded peripheral T cells was not determined. After ivuxolimab, expanded clones were on average more numerous among CD8+ T cells than among CD4+ T cells. Low levels of normalized T-cell clonal expansion were also seen in some nonresponding patients. In partial responders in the 0.1-3.0 mg/kg groups, normalized peripheral clonal expansion was found to be among the lowest, especially among CD8+ T cells.

Patients with a history of autoimmune disease or receiving systemic immunosuppression were excluded from the trial. Peripheral blood for TCR sequencing was collected from all dose cohorts at baseline, on cycle 4 day 1, and on cycle 7 day 1. Samples came from an open-label, multicenter, first-in-human phase I dose-escalation trial of ivuxolimab. Adults with locally advanced or metastatic head and neck squamous cell, hepatocellular, melanoma or renal cell carcinoma were enrolled in the trial. Before TCR sequencing, CD4+ and CD8+ T cells were separately sorted from peripheral blood. This clone was seen once. What antigen it recognizes has not been identified. Within one base of it there is no much larger clone, and no base qualities were kept. Genomic DNA was extracted from sorted cells for sequencing of the TCRbeta CDR3 region. The immunoSEQ Assay was used for sequencing of TCRbeta CDR3 regions. Entries here come from immuneACCESS through TCRdb and include only in-frame sequences with V and J called. Some clones fail to appear in such tables; in the studies checked, an unresolved V gene covers under half of the shortfall, and the cause of the remainder is unknown. The sample yields 100,000 or so clones; about four fifths were counted once. Roughly 5.4% of the sample is taken by the ten largest.

The CDR3 numbers 10 residues from cysteine through phenylalanine. The read is trimmed to its CDR3 DNA, 30 bases read in frame from base 1. The germline V gene (reference sequence) provides CDR1 MNHNY and CDR2 SVGAGI. V and J lose 8 bases and 11 bases, and a span of 9 bases separates them. The TCR was taken from an adult with an advanced solid tumor such as melanoma, head and neck, liver or kidney cancer. The sequenced sample was CD4+ or CD8+ T cells sorted from blood, obtained in a trial of the OX40 agonist ivuxolimab. The sequence links TRBV6-6 to TRBJ1-4; possibly the D gene is TRBD1, per 6 matching bases. The DNA reads TGTGCCAGCGGCACAGGGAAACTGTTTTTT. Its protein reads: CASGTGKLFF.